Listed below are T cell receptor beta chains from one sample, sequenced in a study of regulatory T cells in long-lasting Graves disease. TCRdb redid the calling of the multiplex PCR reads with MiXCR, one entry per CDR3 protein. The sample yields under 300,000 distinct CDR3 sequences, around 21% seen once. The source material was peripheral blood mononuclear cells (PBMCs), sampled at new diagnosis, from a patient treated with antithyroid drugs. The origin of the receptors is a female donor with Graves disease. CDR3s include the opening cysteine and the closing phenylalanine or tryptophan. D genes are given only for firm matches. Size is stated for part of the rows, as once, few or many counts, or as a class when the clone is expanded.

d_call,j_call,v_call,clone_size,cdr3_aa,cdr3_nt
TRBD1,TRBJ2-3,TRBV11-2,many,CASSPTGGITDTQYF,TGTGCCAGCAGCCCAACAGGGGGGATCACAGATACGCAGTATTTT
-,TRBJ1-6,TRBV7-3,many,CASSHEQNSPLHF,TGTGCCAGCAGCCACGAACAGAATTCACCCCTCCACTTT
TRBD1,TRBJ1-1,TRBV6-1,many,CASSAGTGLNTEAFF,TGTGCCAGCAGTGCTGGGACAGGATTGAACACTGAAGCTTTCTTT
TRBD1,TRBJ1-4,TRBV28,many,CASGTGGGLGNEKLFF,TGTGCCAGCGGGACAGGGGGCGGGTTGGGGAATGAAAAACTGTTTTTT
TRBD1,TRBJ1-2,TRBV20-1,-,CSAPRTGLYGYTF,TGCAGTGCTCCCCGGACAGGGCTCTATGGCTACACCTTC
-,TRBJ1-5,TRBV24-1,many,CATSDFSSNQPQHF,TGTGCCACCAGTGATTTTAGTAGCAATCAGCCCCAGCATTTT
-,TRBJ2-5,TRBV28,-,CASMGEEETQYF,TGTGCCAGCATGGGGGAGGAAGAGACCCAGTACTTC
TRBD1,TRBJ1-4,TRBV14,-,CASSQELLGTPGGKLFF,TGTGCCAGCAGCCAAGAATTATTGGGCACCCCAGGGGGGAAACTGTTTTTT
TRBD1,TRBJ2-3,TRBV20-1,-,CSAVGTEDTDTQYF,TGCAGTGCTGTCGGGACAGAAGACACAGATACGCAGTATTTT
-,TRBJ2-3,TRBV6-2/TRBV6-3,many,CASSYFGLSTDTQYF,TGTGCCAGCAGTTACTTCGGACTTTCCACAGATACGCAGTATTTT
TRBD2,TRBJ2-2,TRBV5-1,many,CASSSTSGGASTGELFF,TGCGCCAGCAGCTCAACTAGCGGGGGGGCAAGCACCGGGGAGCTGTTTTTT
-,TRBJ1-5,TRBV27,many,CASSPTGTLLPQHF,TGTGCCAGCAGTCCAACCGGGACATTACTGCCCCAGCATTTT
-,TRBJ1-4,TRBV20-1,many,CSAKLPTREKLFF,TGCAGTGCTAAACTCCCCACTCGGGAAAAACTGTTTTTT
-,TRBJ1-4,TRBV6-2/TRBV6-3,-,CASSYRTQRGEKLFF,TGTGCCAGCAGTTATCGGACCCAACGCGGGGAAAAACTGTTTTTT
TRBD1,TRBJ2-4,TRBV11-3,-,CASSSDRGNIQYF,TGTGCCAGCAGCTCGGACAGGGGAAACATTCAGTACTTC
-,TRBJ2-2,TRBV19,many,CASSITPIGELFF,TGTGCCAGTAGTATAACGCCGATCGGGGAGCTGTTTTTT
TRBD2,TRBJ2-2,TRBV28,many,CASSFSGGSRELFF,TGTGCCAGCAGTTTTAGCGGGGGGTCTCGGGAGCTGTTTTTT
-,TRBJ2-7,TRBV7-8,-,CASSLNHYEQYF,TGTGCCAGCAGCTTAAACCACTACGAGCAGTACTTC
TRBD2,TRBJ2-3,TRBV24-1,many,CATSDRSGGTDTQYF,TGTGCCACCAGTGATAGAAGCGGGGGCACAGATACGCAGTATTTT
-,TRBJ2-5,TRBV7-2,many,CASAAQGGQETQYF,TGTGCCAGCGCCGCGCAGGGGGGACAAGAGACCCAGTACTTC
TRBD1,TRBJ2-1,TRBV19,few,CASTMQGQAYDEQFF,TGTGCCAGTACCATGCAGGGACAGGCTTACGATGAGCAGTTCTTC
TRBD2,TRBJ2-1,TRBV20-1,many,CSASGLAGWDEQFF,TGCAGTGCTAGTGGACTAGCGGGATGGGATGAGCAGTTCTTC
-,TRBJ1-4,TRBV7-2,many,CASSLAGTGATNEKLFF,TGTGCCAGCAGCTTAGCGGGGACGGGTGCAACTAATGAAAAACTGTTTTTT
-,TRBJ2-3,TRBV20-1,many,CSATVGHTTGLVVDTQYF,TGCAGTGCTACTGTTGGACACACTACAGGGTTGGTTGTAGATACGCAGTATTTT
-,TRBJ2-6,TRBV12-3/TRBV12-4,many,CASSAEDGANVLTF,TGTGCCAGCAGTGCCGAGGATGGGGCCAACGTCCTGACTTTC
-,TRBJ2-1,TRBV4-1,few,CASSQADNEQFF,TGCGCCAGCAGCCAGGCGGACAATGAGCAGTTCTTC
-,TRBJ2-7,TRBV28,medium-sized,CASSKPGDLSYEQYF,TGTGCCAGCAGCAAACCAGGGGACCTTTCCTACGAGCAGTACTTC
-,TRBJ1-4,TRBV14,few,CASSLLGGSNEKLFF,TGTGCCAGCAGCCTCCTTGGGGGGTCTAATGAAAAACTGTTTTTT
-,TRBJ2-1,TRBV12-3/TRBV12-4,few,CASSPDQRARGYNEQFF,TGTGCCAGCAGTCCAGACCAGCGGGCCAGGGGCTACAATGAGCAGTTCTTC
TRBD2,TRBJ2-2,TRBV20-1,many,CSARVPHGGGTGELFF,TGCAGTGCTAGAGTCCCTCACGGGGGGGGGACCGGGGAGCTGTTTTTT
-,TRBJ2-3,TRBV18,-,CASSQGGKESLPSTDTQYF,TGTGCCAGCTCACAAGGCGGGAAGGAGAGTTTACCGAGCACAGATACGCAGTATTTT
TRBD2,TRBJ2-1,TRBV6-1,many,CASRVAGGNNEQFF,TGTGCCAGCAGAGTAGCGGGGGGGAACAATGAGCAGTTCTTC
TRBD1,TRBJ2-3,TRBV2,-,CASSAVGTGFGTDTQYF,TGTGCCAGCAGTGCCGTCGGGACAGGGTTCGGCACAGATACGCAGTATTTT